The 7 T cell receptor beta chains below were found in one sample sequenced in a study of T cells in Graves' hyperthyroidism and ophthalmopathy. RNA transcripts were the template for amplifying TCR beta CDR3 regions. Using the HTBI primer set, a first-round RT-PCR was run on the TCR CDR3. In TCRdb, the multiplex PCR reads were re-called with MiXCR into one record per CDR3 protein. The sample carries hundreds of thousands of distinct CDR3 sequences, over 12% recorded once. The specimen sequenced was blood. These receptors originate from a man between 18 and 29 years old with Graves' ophthalmopathy.

The chain recombines TRBV5-1 with TRBJ1-1, with 12 bases fitting TRBD1. Germline-derived CDR1 and CDR2 are SGHRS and YFSETQ. The CDR3 has 14 amino acids. J gave up 9 bases and V 3 bases, and 6 bases lay outside the gene matches. CDR3 region: CASSWGQGAGKAFF. The CDR3 DNA reads as TGCGCCAGCAGCTGGGGACAGGGGGCGGGAAAAGCTTTCTTT. The entire variable domain, with the rest obtained from reference TRBV5-1 and TRBJ1-1, is as follows: KAGVTQTPRYLIKTRGQQVTLSCSPISGHRSVSWYQQTPGQGLQFLFEYFSETQRNKGNFPGRFSGRQFSNSRSEMNVSTLELGDSALYLCASSWGQGAGKAFFGQGTRLTVV.

This clonotype was picked up many times. The V call is TRBV5-8, the J call TRBJ1-1, with 10 bases matching TRBD1. Germline loops: CDR1 SGHTS, CDR2 YDEGEE. The CDR3 covers 15 residues. With V trimmed by 3 bases and J by 4 bases, 6 bases remained unmatched. The CDR3 spells CASSYRQGALTEAFF. CDR3 nucleotides: TGTGCCAGCAGCTACCGACAGGGGGCGCTCACTGAAGCTTTCTTT.

The chain combines TRBV3-1 with TRBJ2-3, with 9 bases identical to TRBD2. The V gene end was trimmed by 4 bases and the J gene end by 4 bases; junction bases not matched to a gene: 12. The CDR3 is made up of 17 amino acids. CDR1 is LGHDT and CDR2 is YNNKEL in the germline V gene (reference sequence). CDR3 DNA sequence: TGTGCCAGCAGCCGACGACTAGCGGCCCTACGCGCAGATACGCAGTATTTT. This translates into CASSRRLAALRADTQYF.

Many counts were recorded for this clonotype. The chain is built from TRBV14 and TRBJ2-7; D is possibly TRBD2 (7 bases). V lost 4 bases to trimming and J lost 2 bases, with 15 bases between them. This CDR3 region has 15 residues. In germline, CDR1 is SGHDN, CDR2 FVKESK. The CDR3 nucleotides are TGTGCCAGCAGCCTCCGAGGGGGAGGGACCTACGAGCAGTACTTC. Amino acids: CASSLRGGGTYEQYF.

V and J are TRBV7-6 and TRBJ2-1; 10 nucleotides match TRBD2. J lost 2 bases, V lost 4 bases, and 5 bases had no gene match. CDR1 and CDR2 (germline): SGHVS, FNYEAQ. This CDR3 is built from 16 residues. The CDR3 here is CASSSPSGSPYNEQFF. In nucleotides, the CDR3 is TGTGCCAGCAGCTCGCCTAGCGGGAGTCCCTACAATGAGCAGTTCTTC.

At least ten counts were recorded for this clonotype. The chain is built from TRBV15 and TRBJ2-7; D unresolved. Per germline, CDR1 LNHNV and CDR2 YYDKDF (reference sequence). V was trimmed by 5 bases and J by 2 bases, leaving 10 bases between them. The CDR3 has 13 amino acids. The CDR3 loop reads CATSEGRTYEQYF. The CDR3, as DNA: TGTGCCACCAGCGAAGGACGGACCTACGAGCAGTACTTC.

A note on this clonotype: The germline gene is not matched at one end of the junction; a read error may be the cause. V is TRBV6-2 or TRBV6-3 and J is TRBJ2-4, with D perhaps TRBD1 (6 bases). Germline V gives CDR1 MNHEY, CDR2 SVGEGT. CDR3 length equals 14 residues. The CDR3 loop is CASRLTGGKTIQYF. CDR3 nucleotides: TGTGCCAGCAGGTTGACAGGTGGCAAAACCATTCAGTACTTC.